Presented here are 9 T cell receptor beta chains from one specimen sequenced in a study of CD8+ T cells in alopecia areata. cDNA serving as the sequencing template came from extracted, reverse transcribed RNA. The protocol was immunoSEQ multiplex PCR, while the TCRdb copy is restricted to in-frame clones and leaves out a portion. The table has about 150,000 clones, about 87% seen once; the top ten hold roughly 16%. This specimen consisted of CD8+ T cells sorted from blood, obtained at week 0. These TCRs come from a human donor with alopecia areata.

This chain links TRBV28 with TRBJ2-1; possibly TRBD1 for D (5 bases). This CDR3 is 14 amino acids long. The germline V gene encodes CDR1 MDHEN and CDR2 SYDVKM. V lost 5 bases and J lost 0, with 8 bases in between. The CDR3 coding sequence is TGTGCCAGCAGTCCAGACAGCTCCTACAATGAGCAGTTCTTC. Its translation is CASSPDSSYNEQFF.

The chain links TRBV29-1 to TRBJ2-7, with 10 positions matching TRBD1. Unmatched junction bases numbered 11, after V lost 0 bases and J lost 3 bases. This CDR3 has 17 amino acids. Germline lookup yields CDR1 SQVTM and CDR2 ANQGSEA. The CDR3 nucleotides read TGCAGCGTTGAAGAATTGGGGACAGGGGATGCTTTCTACGAGCAGTACTTC. This translates into CSVEELGTGDAFYEQYF.

The chain combines TRBV5-6 with TRBJ2-1; D is perhaps TRBD1 or TRBD2 (5 bases each). Germline lookup yields CDR1 SGHDT and CDR2 YYEEEE. This CDR3 comprises 15 residues. Between the trimmed V and J ends, which lost 4 bases and 0 bases, there was a span of 11 bases. The CDR3 region is CASSGGTVSYNEQFF. The CDR3 bases are TGTGCCAGCAGCGGTGGGACCGTCTCCTACAATGAGCAGTTCTTC.

The V call is TRBV27, the J call TRBJ2-7; weak D call: TRBD2 (5 bases). Per germline, CDR1 MNHEY and CDR2 SMNVEV (reference sequence). The V end was cut by 8 bases, the J end by 2 bases, with 10 bases between. The CDR3 has 12 residues. This CDR3 is CASGGATYEQYF. CDR3 nucleotides: TGTGCCAGCGGAGGTGCGACCTACGAGCAGTACTTC.

The chain combines TRBV7-8 with TRBJ2-7; D unresolved. This CDR3 spans 11 amino acids. V dropped 5 bases and J dropped 0 bases, with 2 bases sitting between them. Germline CDR1 SGHVS, CDR2 FQNEAQ. CDR3 DNA: TGTGCCAGCAGCATCTCCTACGAGCAGTACTTC. Translation: CASSISYEQYF.

The V gene is TRBV5-1, the J gene TRBJ1-1; 9 bases line up with TRBD1. CDR1 SGHRS and CDR2 YFSETQ come from the germline V gene. There are 14 residues in the CDR3. V lost 4 bases, J lost 5 bases, and 6 bases stayed unmatched. The chain's CDR3 is CASSAGQGRTEAFF. The CDR3 DNA reads TGCGCCAGCAGCGCAGGACAGGGGAGGACTGAAGCTTTCTTT.

The V and J genes are TRBV5-6 and TRBJ2-3; D is uncertain. CDR1 SGHDT and CDR2 YYEEEE come from the germline V gene. Trimming shortened V by 2 bases and J by 3 bases, and 25 bases separated the two germline ends. This CDR3 contains 19 residues. CDR3 loop: CASSFLTRTSQKRTDTQYF. In DNA form, the CDR3 reads TGTGCCAGCAGCTTTCTAACGAGGACCTCCCAAAAACGGACAGATACGCAGTATTTT.

This clone was counted a single time. The J gene is TRBJ2-1, the V gene TRBV29-1; D possibly corresponds to TRBD2 (5 bases). The CDR3 length is 8 residues. Trimming stripped 5 bases from V and 16 bases from J, with 9 bases between. Germline-derived CDR1 and CDR2 are SQVTM and ANQGSEA. CDR3 sequence reads: CSVPDSFF. CDR3 nucleotide sequence: TGCAGCGTTCCGGACTCTTTCTTC.

V is TRBV5-1 and J is TRBJ1-1; no reliable D call. The CDR3 loop spans 16 amino acids. From germline, CDR1 is SGHRS and CDR2 YFSETQ. Trimming removed 1 base from V and 1 base from J, with 14 bases in between. The CDR3 here is CASSLTSVDRNTEAFF. The CDR3 DNA sequence: TGCGCCAGCAGCTTGACTTCGGTAGATAGGAACACTGAAGCTTTCTTT.